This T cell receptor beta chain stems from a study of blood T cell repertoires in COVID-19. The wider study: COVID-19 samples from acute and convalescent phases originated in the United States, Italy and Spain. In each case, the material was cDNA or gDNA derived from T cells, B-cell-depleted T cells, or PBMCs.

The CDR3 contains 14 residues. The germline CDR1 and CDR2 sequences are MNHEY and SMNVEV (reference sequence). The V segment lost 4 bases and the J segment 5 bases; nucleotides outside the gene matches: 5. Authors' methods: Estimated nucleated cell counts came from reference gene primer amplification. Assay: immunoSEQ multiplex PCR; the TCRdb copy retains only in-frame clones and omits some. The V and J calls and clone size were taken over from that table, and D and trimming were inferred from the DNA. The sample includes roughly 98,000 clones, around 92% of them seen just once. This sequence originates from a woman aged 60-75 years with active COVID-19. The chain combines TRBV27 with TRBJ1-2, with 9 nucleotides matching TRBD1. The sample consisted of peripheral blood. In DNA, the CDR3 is TGTGCCAGCAGTTCCCCCGGGACAGGGTATGGCTACACCTTC. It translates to CASSSPGTGYGYTF.